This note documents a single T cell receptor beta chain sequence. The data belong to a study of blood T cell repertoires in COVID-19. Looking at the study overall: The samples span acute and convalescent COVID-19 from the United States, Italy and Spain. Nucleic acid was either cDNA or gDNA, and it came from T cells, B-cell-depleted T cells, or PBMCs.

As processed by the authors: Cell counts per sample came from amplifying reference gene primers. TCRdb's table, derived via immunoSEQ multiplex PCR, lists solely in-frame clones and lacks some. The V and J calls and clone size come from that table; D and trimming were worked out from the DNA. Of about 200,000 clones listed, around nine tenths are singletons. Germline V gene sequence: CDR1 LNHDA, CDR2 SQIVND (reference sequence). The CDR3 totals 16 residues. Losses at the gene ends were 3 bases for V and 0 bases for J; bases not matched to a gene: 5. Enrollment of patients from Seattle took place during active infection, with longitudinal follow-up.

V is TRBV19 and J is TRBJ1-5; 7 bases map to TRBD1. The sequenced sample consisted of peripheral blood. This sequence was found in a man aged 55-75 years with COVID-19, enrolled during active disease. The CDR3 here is CASSMRDRNSNQPQHF. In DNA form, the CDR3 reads TGTGCCAGTAGTATGAGGGACAGAAATAGCAATCAGCCCCAGCATTTT.